These 3 T cell receptor beta chains came from one sample sequenced in a study of T cell responses to AZD1222 COVID-19 vaccine. The method was immunoSEQ multiplex PCR; TCRdb's version includes in-frame clones alone and lacks a portion of them. Counted here are under 120,000 clones, around 95% occurring once; the ten biggest clones make up roughly 2%. This specimen was peripheral blood, taken on day 0 of AZD1222 vaccination. All receptors derive from an adult in good health.

The chain uses TRBV10-3 and TRBJ2-3, with D unclear. V was trimmed by 2 bases and J by 6 bases, leaving 6 bases between them. Germline lookup yields CDR1 ENHRY and CDR2 SYGVKD. The CDR3 runs to 12 residues. CDR3 sequence reads: CAISEQTDTQYF. In DNA, the CDR3 is TGTGCCATCAGTGAGCAAACGGATACGCAGTATTTT.

The chain uses TRBV20-1 and TRBJ1-3, with TRBD1 matching 7 bases. Trimming took 3 bases from V and 6 from J; bases not matched to a gene: 5. The CDR3 consists of 13 residues. Germline V gene sequence: CDR1 DFQATT, CDR2 SNEGSKA (reference sequence). The CDR3 region has the DNA TGCAGTGCTAGTCGGACAGGTATAAACACCATATATTTT. Its protein is CSASRTGINTIYF.

The V gene is TRBV11-3, the J gene TRBJ1-2; D not resolved. With 5 bases removed from V and 3 bases from J, the gap between germline ends came to 22 bases. Germline loops: CDR1 SGHNT, CDR2 YENEEA. This CDR3 has 17 amino acids. CDR3 sequence reads: CASSPLEWNRSDYGYTF. CDR3 coding DNA: TGTGCCAGCAGCCCGCTCGAGTGGAATCGGAGTGACTATGGCTACACCTTC.